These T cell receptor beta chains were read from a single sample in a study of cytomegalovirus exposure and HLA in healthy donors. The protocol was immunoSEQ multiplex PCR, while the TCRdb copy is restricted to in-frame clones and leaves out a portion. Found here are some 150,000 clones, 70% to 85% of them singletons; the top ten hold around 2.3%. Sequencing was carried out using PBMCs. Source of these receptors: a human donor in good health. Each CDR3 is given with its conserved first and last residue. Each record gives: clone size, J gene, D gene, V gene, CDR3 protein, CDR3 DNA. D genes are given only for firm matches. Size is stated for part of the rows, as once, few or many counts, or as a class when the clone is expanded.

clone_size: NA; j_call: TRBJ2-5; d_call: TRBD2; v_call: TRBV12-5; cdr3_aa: CASGAGEETQYF; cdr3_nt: TGTGCTAGTGGGGCGGGGGAAGAGACCCAGTACTTC
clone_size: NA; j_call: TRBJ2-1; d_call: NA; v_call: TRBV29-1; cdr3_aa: CSVEGLNREQFF; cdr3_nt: TGCAGCGTTGAAGGCCTAAACAGGGAGCAGTTCTTC
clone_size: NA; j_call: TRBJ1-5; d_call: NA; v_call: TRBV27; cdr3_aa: CASSLYGGGQPQHF; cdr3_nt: TGTGCCAGCAGTTTATATGGGGGGGGACAGCCCCAGCATTTT
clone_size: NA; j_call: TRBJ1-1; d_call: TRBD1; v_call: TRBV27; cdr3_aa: CAGRGQGVEAFF; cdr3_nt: TGTGCCGGCAGGGGACAGGGGGTTGAAGCTTTCTTT
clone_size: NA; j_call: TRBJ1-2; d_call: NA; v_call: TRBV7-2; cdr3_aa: CASSLVEGLLDGYTF; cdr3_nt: TGTGCCAGCAGCTTAGTCGAAGGACTTCTCGATGGCTACACCTTC
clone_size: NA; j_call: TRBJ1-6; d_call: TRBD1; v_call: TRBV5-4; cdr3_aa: CASSLDRGNSPLHF; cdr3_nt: TGTGCCAGCAGCTTGGACAGGGGTAATTCACCCCTCCACTTT
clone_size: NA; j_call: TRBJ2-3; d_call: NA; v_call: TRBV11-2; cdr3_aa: CASSLTGQYSTDTQYF; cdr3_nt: TGTGCCAGCAGCTTAACCGGACAGTACAGCACAGATACGCAGTATTTT
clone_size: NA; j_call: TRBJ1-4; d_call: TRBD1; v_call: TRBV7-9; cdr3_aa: CASSKGTAPNEKLFF; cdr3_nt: TGTGCCAGCAGCAAAGGGACAGCCCCAAATGAAAAACTGTTTTTT
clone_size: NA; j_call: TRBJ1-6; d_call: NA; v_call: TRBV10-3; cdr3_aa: CAISESWDTSSYNSPLHF; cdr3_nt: TGTGCCATCAGTGAGTCGTGGGACACGAGCTCCTATAATTCACCCCTCCACTTT
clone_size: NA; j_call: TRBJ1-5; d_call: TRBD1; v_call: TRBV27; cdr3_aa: CASLTGPGQPQHF; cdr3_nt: TGTGCCAGCCTGACAGGGCCCGGCCAGCCCCAGCATTTT
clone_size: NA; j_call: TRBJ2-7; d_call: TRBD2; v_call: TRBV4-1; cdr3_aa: CASSPAGYSYEQYF; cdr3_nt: TGCGCCAGCAGCCCAGCGGGGTATTCCTACGAGCAGTACTTC
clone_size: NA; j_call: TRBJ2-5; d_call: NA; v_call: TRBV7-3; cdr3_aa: CASSLGQGNQETQYF; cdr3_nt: TGTGCCAGCAGCTTAGGGCAGGGAAACCAAGAGACCCAGTACTTC
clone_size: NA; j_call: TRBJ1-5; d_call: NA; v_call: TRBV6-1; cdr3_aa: CASSGLGARSNQPQHF; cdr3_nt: TGTGCCAGCAGTGGATTGGGGGCCCGCAGCAATCAGCCCCAGCATTTT
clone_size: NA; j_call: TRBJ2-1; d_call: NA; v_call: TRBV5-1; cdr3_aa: CASSPGELHNEQFF; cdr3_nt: TGCGCCAGCAGCCCAGGGGAATTACACAATGAGCAGTTCTTC
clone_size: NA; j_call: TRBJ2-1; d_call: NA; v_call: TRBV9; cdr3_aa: CASSVMSGVGYNEQFF; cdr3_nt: TGTGCCAGCAGCGTAATGTCGGGGGTGGGCTACAATGAGCAGTTCTTC
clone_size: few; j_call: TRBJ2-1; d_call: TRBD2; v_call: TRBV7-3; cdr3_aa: CASSLFLAGYNEQFF; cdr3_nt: TGTGCCAGCAGCTTATTTCTAGCGGGGTACAATGAGCAGTTCTTC
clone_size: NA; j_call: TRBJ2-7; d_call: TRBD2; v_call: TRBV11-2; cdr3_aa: CASSYSSGGREQYF; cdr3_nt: TGTGCCAGCAGCTACTCTAGCGGGGGAAGAGAGCAGTACTTC
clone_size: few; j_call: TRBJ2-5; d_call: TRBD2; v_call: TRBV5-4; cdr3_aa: CASSRSGLAGGLEETQYF; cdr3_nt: TGTGCCAGCAGCCGAAGCGGACTAGCGGGGGGGCTCGAAGAGACCCAGTACTTC
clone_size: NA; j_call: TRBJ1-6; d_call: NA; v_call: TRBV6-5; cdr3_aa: CASSSRQPHNSPLHF; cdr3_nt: TGTGCCAGCAGTTCAAGACAGCCACATAATTCACCCCTCCACTTT
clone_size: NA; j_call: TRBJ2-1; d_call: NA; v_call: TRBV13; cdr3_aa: CASSHSSDNEQFF; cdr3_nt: TGTGCCAGCAGCCACTCCTCGGACAATGAGCAGTTCTTC
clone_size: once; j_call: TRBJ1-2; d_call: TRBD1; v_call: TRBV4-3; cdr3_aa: CASSNTDRAYGYTF; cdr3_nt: TGCGCCAGCAGCAATACAGACAGGGCGTATGGCTACACCTTC
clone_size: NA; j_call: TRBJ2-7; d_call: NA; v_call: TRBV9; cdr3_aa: CASSPRRALSYEQYF; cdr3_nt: TGTGCCAGCAGCCCCCGCAGGGCGCTCTCCTACGAGCAGTACTTC
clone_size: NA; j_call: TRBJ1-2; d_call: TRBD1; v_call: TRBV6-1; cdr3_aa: CASSEKPGQYYGYTF; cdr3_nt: TGTGCCAGCAGTGAAAAACCGGGACAGTACTATGGCTACACCTTC
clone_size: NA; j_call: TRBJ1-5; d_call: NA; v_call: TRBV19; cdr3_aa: CASSIQQNSNQPQHF; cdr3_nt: TGTGCCAGTAGTATCCAACAGAATAGCAATCAGCCCCAGCATTTT
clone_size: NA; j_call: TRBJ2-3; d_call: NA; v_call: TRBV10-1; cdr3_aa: CASEEGYFTDTQYF; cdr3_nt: TGCGCCAGCGAGGAGGGATATTTCACAGATACGCAGTATTTT
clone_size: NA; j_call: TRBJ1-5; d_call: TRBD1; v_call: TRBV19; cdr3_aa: CASSPHRDRGFNQPQHF; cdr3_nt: TGTGCCAGTAGTCCTCACCGGGACAGGGGATTCAATCAGCCCCAGCATTTT
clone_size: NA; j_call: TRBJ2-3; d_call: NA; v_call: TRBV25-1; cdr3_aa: CASSAVAESDTQYF; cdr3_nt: TGTGCCAGCAGTGCTGTGGCGGAGTCAGATACGCAGTATTTT
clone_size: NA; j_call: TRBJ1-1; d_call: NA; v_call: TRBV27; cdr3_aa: CASSLSQYTEAFF; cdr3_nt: TGTGCCAGCAGTTTGTCCCAGTACACTGAAGCTTTCTTT
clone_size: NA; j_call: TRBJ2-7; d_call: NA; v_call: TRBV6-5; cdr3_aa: CASSSGLNGEQYF; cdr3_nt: TGTGCCAGCAGTTCGGGACTCAACGGCGAGCAGTACTTC
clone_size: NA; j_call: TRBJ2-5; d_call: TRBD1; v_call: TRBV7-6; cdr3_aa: CASSPDRETQYF; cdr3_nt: TGTGCCAGCAGCCCAGACAGGGAAACCCAGTACTTC
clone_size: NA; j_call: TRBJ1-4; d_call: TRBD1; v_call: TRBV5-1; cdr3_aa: CASSLGGQAMIANEKLFF; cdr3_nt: TGCGCCAGCAGCTTGGGGGGACAGGCAATGATAGCTAATGAAAAACTGTTTTTT
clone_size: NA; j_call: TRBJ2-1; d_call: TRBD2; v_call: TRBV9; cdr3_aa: CASSLAGGNENEQFF; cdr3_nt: TGTGCCAGCAGCCTAGCGGGGGGGAATGAGAATGAGCAGTTCTTC
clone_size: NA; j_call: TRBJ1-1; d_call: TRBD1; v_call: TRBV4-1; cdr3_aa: CASSQLMQGAIGTEAFF; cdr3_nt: TGCGCCAGCAGCCAGTTAATGCAGGGGGCGATTGGCACTGAAGCTTTCTTT
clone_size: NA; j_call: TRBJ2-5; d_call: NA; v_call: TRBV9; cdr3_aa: CASSVGRRGQETQYF; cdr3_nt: TGTGCCAGCAGCGTAGGAAGGCGGGGACAAGAGACCCAGTACTTC
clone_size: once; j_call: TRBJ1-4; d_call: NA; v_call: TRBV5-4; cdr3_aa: CASSFRAGEKLFF; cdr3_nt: TGTGCCAGCAGCTTTAGGGCGGGGGAAAAACTGTTTTTT
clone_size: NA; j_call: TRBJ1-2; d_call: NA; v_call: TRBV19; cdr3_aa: CATLTGQPNYGYTF; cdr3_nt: TGTGCCACTTTGACAGGCCAACCTAACTATGGCTACACCTTC
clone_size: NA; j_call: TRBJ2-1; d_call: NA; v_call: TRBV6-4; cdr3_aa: CASSDDSGSPSYNEQFF; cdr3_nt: TGTGCCAGCAGTGACGATTCGGGTTCCCCTTCTTACAATGAGCAGTTCTTC
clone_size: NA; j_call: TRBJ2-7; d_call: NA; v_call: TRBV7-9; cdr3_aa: CSSSLGSGMMTYEQYF; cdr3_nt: TGTTCCAGCAGTTTAGGATCGGGGATGATGACCTACGAGCAGTACTTC
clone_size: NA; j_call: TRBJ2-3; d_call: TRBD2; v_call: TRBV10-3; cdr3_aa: CAISDPIRAGGFGRTQYF; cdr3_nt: TGTGCCATCAGTGATCCCATAAGAGCGGGGGGCTTCGGTCGTACGCAGTATTTT
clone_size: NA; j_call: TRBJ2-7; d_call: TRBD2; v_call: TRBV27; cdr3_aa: CASSLSLAVYEQYF; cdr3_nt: TGTGCCAGCAGTTTATCACTAGCGGTCTACGAGCAGTACTTC
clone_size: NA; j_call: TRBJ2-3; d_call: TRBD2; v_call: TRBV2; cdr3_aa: CASSSGGSGASTDTQYF; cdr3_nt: TGTGCCAGCAGTTCCGGGGGAAGCGGGGCTAGCACAGATACGCAGTATTTT
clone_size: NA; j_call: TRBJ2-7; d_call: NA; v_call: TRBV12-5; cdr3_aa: CASGLTGREQYF; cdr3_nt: TGTGCTAGTGGTCTGACAGGTCGCGAGCAGTACTTC
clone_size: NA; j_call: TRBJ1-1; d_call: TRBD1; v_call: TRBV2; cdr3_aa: CASRPDRVGTEAFF; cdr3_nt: TGTGCCAGCAGACCCGACAGGGTCGGCACTGAAGCTTTCTTT
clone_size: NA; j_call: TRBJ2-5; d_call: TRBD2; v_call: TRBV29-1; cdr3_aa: CSVGSGGFGETQYF; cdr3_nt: TGCAGCGTGGGCTCCGGGGGGTTTGGAGAGACCCAGTACTTC
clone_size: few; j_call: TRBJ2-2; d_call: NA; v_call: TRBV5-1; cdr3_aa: CASSLSGHGSRAGELFF; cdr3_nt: TGCGCCAGCAGCTTAAGTGGTCACGGTTCGAGGGCCGGGGAGCTGTTTTTT
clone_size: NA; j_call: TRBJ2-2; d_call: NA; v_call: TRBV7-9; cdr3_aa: CAIPGQLTGELFF; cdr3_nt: TGTGCCATTCCGGGACAACTCACCGGGGAGCTGTTTTTT
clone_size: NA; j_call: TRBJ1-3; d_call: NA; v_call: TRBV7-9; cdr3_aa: CASSLQGFGNTIYF; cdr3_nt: TGTGCCAGCAGCTTGCAGGGGTTTGGAAACACCATATATTTT
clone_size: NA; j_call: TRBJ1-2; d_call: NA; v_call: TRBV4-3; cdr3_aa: CASSQGRRVYGYTF; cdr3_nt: TGCGCCAGCAGCCAGGGCCGGAGGGTTTATGGCTACACCTTC
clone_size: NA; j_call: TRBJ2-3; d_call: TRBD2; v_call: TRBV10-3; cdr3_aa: CAISYSGDTDTQYF; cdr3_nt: TGTGCCATCAGCTATAGCGGGGACACAGATACGCAGTATTTT